The 17 T cell receptor beta chains below all came from one sample that was sequenced in a study of cytomegalovirus exposure and HLA in healthy donors. PCR involved 60 Vbeta and 13 Jbeta primers. Some clones are missing from TCRdb's copy, which holds only in-frame ones; the method was immunoSEQ multiplex PCR. The sample includes more than 80,000 clones, around 77% of them seen just once. Sample: PBMCs. These receptor sequences come from a woman in her fifties or sixties in good health and CMV-seropositive.

The chain links TRBV11-2 to TRBJ1-3; possible D gene TRBD1, 5 bases. The germline CDR1 and CDR2 sequences are SGHAT and FQNNGV. Trimming left V 5 bases short and J 0 bases short, with 8 bases between. The CDR3 is 14 residues long. The CDR3: CASSLGGSGNTIYF. CDR3 bases: TGTGCCAGCAGCCTCGGGGGCTCTGGAAACACCATATATTTT.

For the CDR3, the DNA is TGTGCCAGTAGTATAGTAGGAGAGTCGTCGGATACGCAGTATTTT. Protein product: CASSIVGESSDTQYF. This chain joins TRBV19 and TRBJ2-3; D gene ambiguous. CDR3 length: 15 amino acids. The V end was cut by 1 base, the J end by 6 bases, with 14 bases between. CDR1 LNHDA and CDR2 SQIVND come from the germline V gene (reference sequence).

This chain links TRBV9 with TRBJ1-1; 7 positions agree with TRBD1. Germline V lookup: CDR1 SGDLS, CDR2 YYNGEE. CDR3 length equals 15 residues. V was clipped by 6 bases and J by 9 bases; unmatched bases: 17. The CDR3 is CASNRRGGQEEQAFF. The CDR3 nucleotides read TGTGCCAGCAACCGTCGTGGAGGACAGGAGGAACAAGCTTTCTTT.

This clone has only one observation. The J gene is TRBJ2-2, the V gene TRBV7-2; no clear D gene. V lost 1 base and J 1 base, leaving 10 bases between the germline ends. The CDR3 is 16 residues long. The germline V gene has CDR1 SGHTA and CDR2 FQGNSA. CDR3 sequence reads: CASSLVSTQNTGELFF. The CDR3 nucleotides are TGTGCCAGCAGCTTAGTGTCGACACAGAACACCGGGGAGCTGTTTTTT.

This clone counts as large. The V gene is TRBV7-9, the J gene TRBJ2-1; 7 nucleotides match TRBD1. This CDR3 region has 15 residues. Trimming removed 1 base from V and 5 bases from J; junction bases left unmatched: 5. CDR1 and CDR2 (germline): SEHNR, FQNEAQ (reference sequence). For the CDR3, the DNA is TGTGCCAGCAGCTTAGAACAGGGGCGGAACAATGAGCAGTTCTTC. Amino acid sequence: CASSLEQGRNNEQFF.

V usage is TRBV6-5 and J usage is TRBJ1-5, with TRBD1 identical over 9 bases. The junction had 4 bases not matched to a gene; V was cut back by 3 bases and J by 7 bases. Germline V lookup: CDR1 MNHEY, CDR2 SVGAGI. The CDR3 length is 14 residues. The CDR3 here is CASSYLQGAQPQHF. The CDR3 coding sequence is TGTGCCAGCAGTTATCTACAGGGGGCCCAGCCCCAGCATTTT.

This clone was seen a single time. Germline and junction disagree at one end, which may indicate a read error. This chain links TRBV20-1 with TRBJ1-2; D is uncertain. CDR3 length equals 10 residues. CDR1 DFQATT and CDR2 SNEGSKA come from the germline V gene (reference sequence). CDR3: CSASPTDPGF. CDR3 nucleotides: TGCAGTGCCTCCCCAACAGACCCAGGATTC.

This clone was found once. This rearrangement joins TRBV4-2 to TRBJ2-5; TRBD1 matches 7 bases. In germline, CDR1 is LGHNA, CDR2 YNFKEQ. The CDR3 has 15 residues. Germline trimming cut 1 base from V and 4 bases from J; bases unmatched to any gene: 6. The CDR3 nucleotides read TGTGCCAGCAGCCAAGCGGTAGGGGGCATAGAGACCCAGTACTTC. Amino acids: CASSQAVGGIETQYF.

The table lists this clone with a count of one. This rearrangement joins TRBV6-6 to TRBJ1-2; D possibly corresponds to TRBD1 (6 bases). V dropped 5 bases and J dropped 7 bases, with 14 bases sitting between them. This CDR3 is built from 13 residues. Germline V CDR1 and CDR2: MNHNY, SVGAGI (reference sequence). In DNA form, the CDR3 reads TGTGCCAGCAGTAGAGACAGGCTAAGTGGCTACACCTTC. This sequence encodes CASSRDRLSGYTF.

This CDR3 reads CATSRDFNGGGNTIYF. CDR3 in DNA: TGTGCCACCAGCAGAGATTTTAACGGGGGTGGAAACACCATATATTTT. This sequence joins TRBV15 and TRBJ1-3, with a tentative D call TRBD1 (5 bases). Looked up from germline, CDR1 is LNHNV and CDR2 is YYDKDF (reference sequence). This CDR3 is built from 16 residues. V lost 0 bases and J lost 3, with 12 bases in between.

The V gene is TRBV27, the J gene TRBJ1-5; the match to TRBD1 covers 9 bases. CDR3 length: 18 residues. Germline V gene sequence: CDR1 MNHEY, CDR2 SMNVEV (reference sequence). Trimming took 3 bases from V and 1 from J; bases not matched to a gene: 10. In DNA, the CDR3 is TGTGCCAGCAGTTTCACAGGGGGCGCGGGTCAGAGCAATCAGCCCCAGCATTTT. It translates to CASSFTGGAGQSNQPQHF.

V usage is TRBV10-3 and J usage is TRBJ1-2; TRBD1 is a possible D gene (6 bases). Trimming removed 0 bases from V and 4 bases from J, with 18 bases in between. Germline-derived CDR1 and CDR2 are ENHRY and SYGVKD. The CDR3 consists of 17 residues. The CDR3 DNA reads as TGTGCCATCAGTGAGTCTGTATTAGAGGGGGAGGGCTATGGCTACACCTTC. Protein: CAISESVLEGEGYGYTF.

V is TRBV9 and J is TRBJ1-2; D unresolved. V was shortened by 3 bases and J by 7 bases, with 10 bases between the two germline ends. This CDR3 comprises 12 residues. Looked up from germline, CDR1 is SGDLS and CDR2 is YYNGEE. The DNA for the CDR3 is TGTGCCAGCAGCGCCACCGAGGGTGGCTACACCTTC. Its translation is CASSATEGGYTF.

This sequence joins TRBV5-1 and TRBJ1-3; D remains ambiguous. Germline CDR1 is SGHRS and CDR2 is YFSETQ. V gave up 0 bases and J gave up 1 base, with 2 bases separating them. This CDR3 region has 13 residues. The CDR3 loop reads CASSLASGNTIYF. DNA for the CDR3: TGCGCCAGCAGCTTGGCATCTGGAAACACCATATATTTT.

The chain carries TRBV7-9 and TRBJ1-5; a weak D match, TRBD1 (5 bases). CDR1 SEHNR and CDR2 FQNEAQ come from the germline V gene (reference sequence). V was shortened by 4 bases and J by 4 bases, with 11 bases between the two germline ends. The CDR3 has 14 residues. CDR3 coding DNA: TGTGCCAGCAGCTCCTCATGGACAAATCAGCCCCAGCATTTT. This gives the protein CASSSSWTNQPQHF.

The V call is TRBV7-9, the J call TRBJ2-1; a weak D match, TRBD1 (5 bases). This CDR3 comprises 14 residues. Deletions cut 5 bases from V and 7 bases from J, with 15 bases between. Germline V lookup: CDR1 SEHNR, CDR2 FQNEAQ (reference sequence). The CDR3, as DNA: TGTGCCAGCAGCCCCCCCCAGGGCCAAAATGAGCAGTTCTTC. It is translated as CASSPPQGQNEQFF.

This rearrangement joins TRBV5-1 to TRBJ2-4, with TRBD1 as a possible D gene (5 bases). This CDR3 region has 13 residues. Germline assignment: CDR1 SGHRS and CDR2 YFSETQ. V lost 0 bases and J lost 5, with 6 bases in between. This CDR3 reads CASSLDRQNIQYF. CDR3 in DNA: TGCGCCAGCAGCTTGGACAGGCAAAACATTCAGTACTTC.